Listed here is a single T cell receptor (beta chain). The target antigen is unknown. The source of the sample is a study of PD-L1 blockade in urothelial cancer. As for the study in general: Specimens of blood held a median count of about 150,000 T cells. Broader study findings: Better survival was forecast by a pretreatment blood TCR clonality below the median.

Data came from immunoSEQ multiplex PCR; TCRdb stores just in-frame clones and leaves some out. This table has about 110,000 clones, about 85% appearing once. Specimen: PBMCs, collected around atezolizumab (anti-PD-L1) treatment. This TCR was recovered from a man aged 50-60 years with urothelial cancer.

The CDR3 spells CASSGDSNQPQHF. CDR3 DNA sequence: TGTGCCAGCAGCGGGGACAGTAATCAGCCCCAGCATTTT. The chain is built from TRBV6-1 and TRBJ1-5; 7 bases line up with TRBD1. This CDR3 is built from 13 residues. V dropped 6 bases and J dropped 4; count of bases not matched to a gene: 3. The germline CDR1 and CDR2 sequences are MNHNS and SASEGT.